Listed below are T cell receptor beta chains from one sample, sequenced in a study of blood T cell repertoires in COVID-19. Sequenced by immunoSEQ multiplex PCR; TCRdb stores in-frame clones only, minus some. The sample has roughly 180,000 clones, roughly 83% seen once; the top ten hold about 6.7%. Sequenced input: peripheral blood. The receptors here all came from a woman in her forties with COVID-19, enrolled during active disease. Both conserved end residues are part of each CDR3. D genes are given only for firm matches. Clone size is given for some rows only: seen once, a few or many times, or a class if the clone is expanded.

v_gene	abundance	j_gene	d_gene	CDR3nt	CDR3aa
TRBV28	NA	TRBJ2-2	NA	TGTGCCAGCAGAGTTCCGGTCACCGGGGAGCTGTTTTTT	CASRVPVTGELFF
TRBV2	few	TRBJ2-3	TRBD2	TGTGCCAGCAGGGCCGGGACTAGCGGGAGGTCTGGATTTTCCGATACGCAGTATTTT	CASRAGTSGRSGFSDTQYF
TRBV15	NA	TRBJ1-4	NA	TGTGCCACCAGCAGACGAGAACAGGGTACTAATGAAAAACTGTTTTTT	CATSRREQGTNEKLFF
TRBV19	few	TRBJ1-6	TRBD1	TGTGCCAGTAGCCCGGGACAGACCAATTCACCCCTCCACTTT	CASSPGQTNSPLHF
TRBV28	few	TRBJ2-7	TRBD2	TGTGCCAGCAGTTTTGAGACTAGCGGGATCTACGTACCGTACTTC	CASSFETSGIYVPYF
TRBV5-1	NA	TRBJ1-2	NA	TGCGCCAGCAGCCTATACCCCCGGTCCATCTATGGCTACACCTTC	CASSLYPRSIYGYTF
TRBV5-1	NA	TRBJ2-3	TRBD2	TGCGCCAGCAGCAGGGTCCTAGCGGGAGGGATTCTAGGCACAGATACGCAGTATTTT	CASSRVLAGGILGTDTQYF
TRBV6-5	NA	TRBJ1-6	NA	TGTGCCAGCAAATCCCAGGGCGCCTATAATTCACCCCTCCACTTT	CASKSQGAYNSPLHF
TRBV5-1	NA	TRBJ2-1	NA	TGCGCCAGCAGCCACGACTACGCCAATGAGCAGTTCTTC	CASSHDYANEQFF
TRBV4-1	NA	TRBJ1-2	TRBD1	TGCGCCAGCAGCCAACACCGGGACAGCTATGGCTACACCTTC	CASSQHRDSYGYTF
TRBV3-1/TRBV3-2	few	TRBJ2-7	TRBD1	TGTGCCAGCAGCCAAGGACAGGGATTTGGGTACGAGCAGTACTTC	CASSQGQGFGYEQYF
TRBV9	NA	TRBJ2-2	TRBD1	TGTGCCAGCAGCGTCTCTCGGGGACAGACCTACACCGGGGAGCTGTTTTTT	CASSVSRGQTYTGELFF
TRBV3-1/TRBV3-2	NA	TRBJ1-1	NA	TGTGCCAGCAGCCTTGGCGACAGTCTGAACACTGAAGCTTTCTTT	CASSLGDSLNTEAFF
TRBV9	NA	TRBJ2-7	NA	TGTGCCAGCAGCGGGATTGGGGCCGCTACGGACGAGCAGTACTTC	CASSGIGAATDEQYF
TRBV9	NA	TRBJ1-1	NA	TGTGCCAGCAGCGTAAGGCAGGAAAACACTGAAGCTTTCTTT	CASSVRQENTEAFF
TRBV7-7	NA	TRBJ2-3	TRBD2	TGTGCTAGCAGCCGAAGCGGGAGTGCGACAGATACGCAGTATTTT	CASSRSGSATDTQYF
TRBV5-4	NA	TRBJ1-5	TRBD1	TGTGCCAGCAGTACAGCCGGGACAGCTGCCAATCAGCCCCAGCATTTT	CASSTAGTAANQPQHF
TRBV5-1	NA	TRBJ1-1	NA	TGCGCCAGCAGCCGCGAGGGGGACAACACTGAAGCTTTCTTT	CASSREGDNTEAFF
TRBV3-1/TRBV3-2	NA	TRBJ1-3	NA	TGTGCCAGCAGACCCCAGGGTATCTCTGGAAACACCATATATTTT	CASRPQGISGNTIYF
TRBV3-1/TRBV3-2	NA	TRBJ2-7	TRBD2	TGTGCCAGCAGCCCGGCGGGAGGCTACGAGCAGTACTTC	CASSPAGGYEQYF
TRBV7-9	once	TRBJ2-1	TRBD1	TGTGCCAGCAGCCCCGGGACAGGCCCAAACAATGAGCAGTTCTTC	CASSPGTGPNNEQFF
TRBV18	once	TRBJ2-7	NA	TGTGCCAGCTCACCACCGGCGGATCCCTACGAGCAGTACTTC	CASSPPADPYEQYF
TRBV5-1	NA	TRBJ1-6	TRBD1	TGCGCCAGCAACCGGGACAGGGATAATTCACCCCTCCACTTT	CASNRDRDNSPLHF
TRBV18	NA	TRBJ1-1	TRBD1	TGTGCCAGCTCACCACGAGCGGGACAGGGTCGGATGAACACTGAAGCTTTCTTT	CASSPRAGQGRMNTEAFF
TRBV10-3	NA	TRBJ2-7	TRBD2	TGTGCCGGCAGTCAAAGGGCTGCTAGCGGGAGTGGGTACGAGCAGTACTTC	CAGSQRAASGSGYEQYF
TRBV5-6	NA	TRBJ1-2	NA	TGTGCCAGCAGCTTAGGGGCACATCGAGCTAACTATGGCTACACCTTC	CASSLGAHRANYGYTF
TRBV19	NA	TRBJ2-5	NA	TGTGCCAGTAGTATTGTTGGGCCGGGGGAGACCCAGTACTTC	CASSIVGPGETQYF